Each of the 29 T cell receptor beta chains below was sequenced from the same sample in a study of radiotherapy plus CTLA-4 blockade in lung cancer. Clones were read by immunoSEQ multiplex PCR, and TCRdb kept only the in-frame ones, dropping some. The data hold fewer than 95,000 clones, with 83% observed a single time. Sequences were derived from peripheral blood, sampled from a patient treated with radiotherapy plus ipilimumab. These receptors all come from a human donor with non-small cell lung cancer who had stable disease on radiotherapy plus ipilimumab.

The V call is TRBV30, the J call TRBJ1-5; D gene ambiguous. The CDR3 consists of 14 residues. Germline assignment: CDR1 GTSNPN and CDR2 SVGIG (reference sequence). V dropped 0 bases and J dropped 3 bases, with 9 bases sitting between them. In DNA form, the CDR3 reads TGTGCCTGGAGTGTACCCGGGTTCAATCAGCCCCAGCATTTT. Its protein product is CAWSVPGFNQPQHF.

The genes are TRBV28 and TRBJ2-1; D might be TRBD2 (6 bases). The ends were cut back, 3 bases at V and 4 bases at J, with 10 bases in the middle. CDR1 MDHEN and CDR2 SYDVKM come from the germline V gene. The CDR3 is 14 residues long. DNA for the CDR3: TGTGCCAGCAGTTTGGGACTGGCTTACAATGAGCAGTTCTTC. Translating gives CASSLGLAYNEQFF.

The gene calls are TRBV27 and TRBJ2-3; 11 positions match TRBD2. The CDR3 consists of 18 residues. Germline lookup yields CDR1 MNHEY and CDR2 SMNVEV (reference sequence). V trimming: 5 bases; J trimming: 0 bases; junction bases outside the gene matches: 10. The CDR3 loop is CASSPGTSGSISTDTQYF. CDR3 nucleotides: TGTGCCAGCAGTCCCGGGACTAGCGGAAGCATTAGCACAGATACGCAGTATTTT.

J is TRBJ2-5 and V is TRBV5-4, with 8 bases lining up with TRBD1. The V and J ends lost 4 bases and 1 base, in that order; junction bases with no gene match: 12. Germline CDR1 and CDR2: SGHNT and YYREEE (reference sequence). This CDR3 has 17 residues. CDR3 DNA: TGTGCCAGCAGCCTACCCGCCCCAGGACAGGGCCAAGAGACCCAGTACTTC. Protein sequence: CASSLPAPGQGQETQYF.

The chain carries TRBV9 and TRBJ1-2; tentatively, D is TRBD1 (5 bases). V was shortened by 3 bases and J by 5 bases, with 14 bases between the two germline ends. Germline lookup yields CDR1 SGDLS and CDR2 YYNGEE. This CDR3 has 14 amino acids. CDR3 in DNA: TGTGCCAGCAGCGGGACGGGACGGAGATATGGCTACACCTTC. Its translation: CASSGTGRRYGYTF.

The chain links TRBV5-1 to TRBJ2-1, with D unclear. The V gene's germline CDR1 is SGHRS and CDR2 YFSETQ. CDR3 length equals 16 residues. The V end lost 4 bases, the J end lost 4 bases, and 18 bases lay between the germline ends. The CDR3 bases are TGCGCCAGCAGCCACGATCAAGCAGCCAGATACAATGAGCAGTTCTTC. Amino acids: CASSHDQAARYNEQFF.

The chain joins TRBV27 to TRBJ1-5, with a weak D call TRBD1 (6 bases). Germline V lookup: CDR1 MNHEY, CDR2 SMNVEV (reference sequence). CDR3 size: 14 residues. The ends were cut back, 4 bases at V and 2 bases at J, with 9 bases in the middle. The CDR3 here is CASSSQGGNQPQHF. CDR3 nucleotide sequence: TGTGCCAGCAGTTCACAGGGAGGCAATCAGCCCCAGCATTTT.

With regard to this clone: The junction does not match germline at one end; this may be a read error. The V call is TRBV6-6, the J call TRBJ2-7; D may be TRBD1 or TRBD2 (5 bases each). Germline V gives CDR1 MNHNY, CDR2 SVGAGI (reference sequence). This CDR3 has 15 amino acids. CDR3: CASRYSRGETHEQYF. CDR3 DNA sequence: TGTGCCAGCAGATACTCAAGGGGAGAAACCCACGAGCAGTACTTC.

This clone showed up just a few times. DNA of the CDR3: TGCAGCGTTGGACATAACACTGAAGCTTTCTTT. Translation: CSVGHNTEAFF. The chain couples TRBV29-1 to TRBJ1-1; D gene uncertain. Germline V CDR1 and CDR2: SQVTM, ANQGSEA. The CDR3 covers 11 residues. The V end was cut by 4 bases, the J end by 2 bases, with 5 bases between.

V is TRBV28 and J is TRBJ1-6, with 11 nucleotides matching TRBD1. This CDR3 region has 16 residues. V trimming: 5 bases; J trimming: 7 bases; junction bases outside the gene matches: 7. Germline loops: CDR1 MDHEN, CDR2 SYDVKM. The chain's CDR3 is CASSLRTGGGNSPLHF. The CDR3 DNA follows: TGTGCCAGCAGTCTCCGGACAGGGGGCGGAAATTCACCCCTCCACTTT.

This clone was seen only a few times. J is TRBJ1-3 and V is TRBV28; perhaps TRBD1 as D (5 bases). Trimming stripped 4 bases from V and 4 bases from J, with 14 bases between. CDR3 length equals 15 residues. Per germline, CDR1 MDHEN and CDR2 SYDVKM. In DNA, the CDR3 is TGTGCCAGCAGTTCTCGTGGGGGAACCGGAAACACCATATATTTT. The encoded protein is CASSSRGGTGNTIYF.

CDR3 nucleotide sequence: TGTGCCAGCAGTTCCCCAGGGTCGGGCAATCAGCCCCAGCATTTT. Its translation is CASSSPGSGNQPQHF. The chain combines TRBV27 with TRBJ1-5; D might be TRBD1 (5 bases). Germline V gene lookup returns CDR1 MNHEY and CDR2 SMNVEV (reference sequence). Trimming took off 4 bases at V and 2 bases at J, with 12 bases between the two ends. This CDR3 has 15 residues.

The chain carries TRBV7-8 and TRBJ1-1; D is unresolved. The germline CDR1 and CDR2 sequences are SGHVS and FQNEAQ. The ends were cut back, 5 bases at V and 1 base at J, with 14 bases in the middle. The CDR3 loop spans 15 amino acids. The DNA of the CDR3 is TGTGCCAGCAGCCCCCCCGGCCGGTGGAACACTGAAGCTTTCTTT. This encodes CASSPPGRWNTEAFF.

This clone was recorded only once. The chain is built from TRBV7-9 and TRBJ1-2; D is undetermined. This CDR3 is 13 amino acids long. The ends were cut back, 1 base at V and 4 bases at J, with 7 bases in the middle. CDR1 and CDR2 from the germline V gene are SEHNR and FQNEAQ (reference sequence). The CDR3 DNA reads TGTGCCAGCAGCTTAGAGGCAGCCTATGGCTACACCTTC. Its translation is CASSLEAAYGYTF.

This clone was seen a few times. V is TRBV19 and J is TRBJ1-1; TRBD1 matches 7 bases. Germline V gives CDR1 LNHDA, CDR2 SQIVND (reference sequence). The V segment lost 2 bases and the J segment 6 bases; nucleotides outside the gene matches: 9. CDR3 length: 15 residues. In DNA form, the CDR3 reads TGTGCCAGTAGTATAAGTTCCCCAGGGGGGTCTGAAGCTTTCTTT. Protein: CASSISSPGGSEAFF.

This chain links TRBV2 with TRBJ1-5; 8 bases fit TRBD1. The germline V gene encodes CDR1 SNHLY and CDR2 FYNNEI. CDR3 length: 15 residues. After removal of 1 base from V and 7 bases from J, the junction contained 6 bases not matched to a gene. The DNA of the CDR3 is TGTGCCAGCAGTGAAGATGGACAGGGAGGGCAGCCCCAGCATTTT. Amino acids: CASSEDGQGGQPQHF.

The chain recombines TRBV5-1 with TRBJ1-1; unclear D gene. The CDR3 runs 17 residues. Germline loops: CDR1 SGHRS, CDR2 YFSETQ. V lost 4 bases and J 0 bases, leaving 19 bases between the germline ends. CDR3 region: CASSRREPARMNTEAFF. Written as DNA, the CDR3 is TGCGCCAGCAGCCGGCGGGAACCAGCGAGGATGAACACTGAAGCTTTCTTT.

V gene TRBV19 combines with J gene TRBJ1-1; D unclear. Germline V gene sequence: CDR1 LNHDA, CDR2 SQIVND (reference sequence). There are 13 residues in the CDR3. V shed 3 bases and J shed 1 base, with 6 bases lying between them. In DNA, the CDR3 is TGTGCCAGTAGTATCCGGAGGAACACTGAAGCTTTCTTT. Encoded protein: CASSIRRNTEAFF.

This clone was observed once. This chain joins TRBV7-2 and TRBJ2-7; no firm D call. The CDR3 spans 15 residues. V was clipped by 6 bases and J by 0 bases, with 15 bases between them. CDR1 and CDR2 from the germline V gene are SGHTA and FQGNSA. The DNA of the CDR3 is TGTGCCAGCAGGTTAAACTTCCATAGCTCCTACGAGCAGTACTTC. This translates into CASRLNFHSSYEQYF. The complete variable domain, with remaining parts taken from reference TRBV7-2 and TRBJ2-7, reads GAGVSQSPSNKVTEKGKDVELRCDPISGHTALYWYRQSLGQGLEFLIYFQGNSAPDKSGLPSDRFSAERTGGSVSTLTIQRTQQEDSAVYLCASRLNFHSSYEQYFGPGTRLTVT.

This chain joins TRBV9 and TRBJ1-6; a weak D match, TRBD1 (5 bases). The V end was cut by 3 bases, the J end by 0 bases, with 10 bases between. Germline V gene data show CDR1 as SGDLS and CDR2 as YYNGEE. This CDR3 contains 16 residues. The CDR3 DNA sequence: TGTGCCAGCAGCGCCCAGGGTAGCTCCTATAATTCACCCCTCCACTTT. Translated, it gives CASSAQGSSYNSPLHF.

This sequence joins TRBV11-3 and TRBJ2-3; 8 bases line up with TRBD2. With 1 base clipped from V and 2 bases from J, the junction kept 5 bases outside the gene matches. The CDR3 covers 16 residues. Germline assignment: CDR1 SGHNT and CDR2 YENEEA. This CDR3 is CASSLVSSGPTDTQYF. The CDR3 DNA reads TGTGCCAGCAGCTTAGTCTCTAGCGGGCCCACAGATACGCAGTATTTT.

This chain connects TRBV5-1 to TRBJ1-2; 8 bases line up with TRBD1. CDR1 and CDR2 (germline): SGHRS, YFSETQ. V shed 0 bases and J 1 base; nucleotides not matched to a gene: 11. CDR3 length: 18 residues. The CDR3 bases are TGCGCCAGCAGCTTGGCCGAAAGGATGGACAGGGTTAACTATGGCTACACCTTC. Amino acid sequence: CASSLAERMDRVNYGYTF.

This sequence joins TRBV2 and TRBJ1-2; TRBD1 is a possible D gene (5 bases). Germline loops: CDR1 SNHLY, CDR2 FYNNEI. The CDR3 spans 15 residues. V was pared by 5 bases and J by 4 bases, with 17 bases between. CDR3 sequence: CASSSDSRSSYGYTF. CDR3 in DNA: TGTGCCAGCAGTTCCGACAGCCGGTCTAGCTATGGCTACACCTTC.

This chain connects TRBV19 to TRBJ2-1, with D maybe TRBD2 (5 bases). Germline CDR1 reads LNHDA; CDR2 reads SQIVND (reference sequence). V lost 5 bases, J lost 2 bases, and 10 bases lay in between. The CDR3 covers 14 residues. This CDR3 reads CASSESSTYNEQFF. CDR3 coding DNA: TGTGCCAGTAGTGAGTCTAGCACCTACAATGAGCAGTTCTTC.

This chain connects TRBV2 to TRBJ2-3; D is unresolved. V lost 0 bases and J 5 bases, leaving 0 bases between the germline ends. Germline V lookup: CDR1 SNHLY, CDR2 FYNNEI. The CDR3 sequence is 11 residues long. This chain's CDR3 is CASSEADTQYF. CDR3 in DNA: TGTGCCAGCAGTGAAGCAGATACGCAGTATTTT.

V and J are TRBV1 and TRBJ1-4; the D call TRBD1 from the table was never checked on the DNA. TRBV1 has pseudogene status. The CDR3 spans 18 residues. CDR3 residues: CTSSPRQNYGKGNEKLFF. In DNA, the CDR3 is TGCACCAGCAGCCCCCGACAGAACTACGGTAAGGGTAATGAAAAACTGTTTTTT.

The chain recombines TRBV11-2 with TRBJ1-6; D might be TRBD1 (5 bases). V was cut by 3 bases and J by 6 bases, with 12 bases left in between. The CDR3 length is 15 residues. CDR1 is SGHAT, CDR2 FQNNGV, per germline. The CDR3 loop is CASSLEGAANSPLHF. CDR3 coding DNA: TGTGCCAGCAGCTTGGAAGGGGCCGCTAATTCACCCCTCCACTTT.

V usage is TRBV19 and J usage is TRBJ2-7; D unclear. Germline lookup yields CDR1 LNHDA and CDR2 SQIVND (reference sequence). V was cut by 5 bases and J by 2 bases, with 13 bases left in between. This CDR3 has 14 amino acids. This CDR3 reads CASSPDPRTYEQYF. CDR3 bases: TGTGCCAGTAGTCCAGACCCCCGTACCTACGAGCAGTACTTC.

The V and J genes are TRBV7-6 and TRBJ1-6; no clear D gene. Germline V lookup: CDR1 SGHVS, CDR2 FNYEAQ. The CDR3 is 15 residues long. V was trimmed by 5 bases and J by 7 bases, leaving 15 bases between them. The CDR3 DNA is TGTGCCAGCAGCCCGACTCCGGCCGGCAATTCACCCCTCCACTTT. Translation gives CASSPTPAGNSPLHF. Based on the CDR3 plus reference TRBV7-6 and TRBJ1-6, the full variable domain is GAGVSQSPRYKVTKRGQDVALRCDPISGHVSLYWYRQALGQGPEFLTYFNYEAQQDKSGLPNDRFSAERPEGSISTLTIQRTEQRDSAMYRCASSPTPAGNSPLHFGNGTRLTVT.